Presented here are 14 T cell receptor beta chains from one specimen sequenced in a study of control samples from healthy donors and cancer patients. TCRdb keeps only in-frame clones here, not all; method: immunoSEQ multiplex PCR. The repertoire holds over 150,000 clones, with approximately 93% as singletons. Input material: blood. These receptors were taken from a man aged 35 to 55 in good health.

The chain combines TRBV4-1 with TRBJ1-2; no clear D. The germline V gene encodes CDR1 MGHRA and CDR2 YSYEKL. V was cut by 0 bases and J by 2 bases, with 10 bases left in between. The CDR3 covers 15 residues. The CDR3 DNA reads TGCGCCAGCAGCCAAGATCCCCGTGAAAACTATGGCTACACCTTC. This codes for CASSQDPRENYGYTF.

As for this clone: The same CDR3 is also encoded by other DNA sequences in this sample. The V gene is TRBV9, the J gene TRBJ2-3; D unresolved. V lost 3 bases and J 0 bases, leaving 2 bases between the germline ends. Germline V lookup: CDR1 SGDLS, CDR2 YYNGEE. This CDR3 comprises 12 residues. CDR3 residues: CASSASTDTQYF. The CDR3 bases are TGTGCCAGCAGCGCCAGCACAGATACGCAGTATTTT.

The chain carries TRBV18 and TRBJ1-5, with D hard to call. CDR1 and CDR2 (germline): KGHSH, LQKENI. The V and J ends lost 5 bases and 7 bases respectively, with 18 bases between them. CDR3 size: 15 residues. CDR3 nucleotide sequence: TGTGCCAGCTCATCTGACGGTACCCCAAGGCAGCCCCAGCATTTT. Amino acid sequence: CASSSDGTPRQPQHF.

This chain joins TRBV6-1 and TRBJ1-5; 9 bases are a match to TRBD1. The CDR3 totals 17 residues. V trimming: 4 bases; J trimming: 5 bases; junction bases outside the gene matches: 12. From germline, CDR1 is MNHNS and CDR2 SASEGT. CDR3 loop: CASSGDRASSWDQPQHF. The CDR3 DNA reads TGTGCCAGCAGTGGGGACAGGGCGAGTTCTTGGGATCAGCCCCAGCATTTT.

The CDR3 protein is CASSPSPGSNQPQHF. CDR3 sequence (DNA): TGTGCCAGCAGCCCGAGCCCGGGGAGCAATCAGCCCCAGCATTTT. The gene calls are TRBV6-5 and TRBJ1-5; unclear D gene. V lost 6 bases to trimming and J lost 1 base, with 13 bases between them. The CDR3 totals 15 residues. In germline, CDR1 is MNHEY, CDR2 SVGAGI.

The chain couples TRBV29-1 to TRBJ1-2, with D possibly being TRBD1 (6 bases). Germline V gene lookup returns CDR1 SQVTM and CDR2 ANQGSEA. CDR3 length: 13 residues. V was shortened by 6 bases and J by 2 bases, with 13 bases between the two germline ends. CDR3 sequence reads: CSVLTGANYGYTF. In DNA form, the CDR3 reads TGCAGCGTATTGACAGGTGCAAACTATGGCTACACCTTC.

This clone occurred a few times. The rearrangement uses TRBV19 and TRBJ2-7, with a weak D call TRBD1 (6 bases). V was clipped by 3 bases and J by 1 base, with 7 bases between them. Germline V gene lookup returns CDR1 LNHDA and CDR2 SQIVND (reference sequence). There are 13 residues in the CDR3. CDR3 in amino acids: CASSMQGSYEQYF. As DNA, the CDR3 is TGTGCCAGTAGTATGCAGGGGTCCTACGAGCAGTACTTC.

V gene TRBV6-6 combines with J gene TRBJ2-3, with 9 bases identical to TRBD2. This CDR3 spans 16 amino acids. In germline, CDR1 is MNHNY, CDR2 SVGAGI (reference sequence). J was trimmed by 10 bases and V by 5 bases; bases with no gene match: 16. As DNA, the CDR3 is TGTGCCAGCAGTCCTGGGGGCGGGGGGGCACAAATCGCGCAGTATTTT. Amino acid sequence: CASSPGGGGAQIAQYF.

This sequence joins TRBV28 and TRBJ1-1, with D perhaps matching TRBD1 (6 bases). The V and J ends lost 10 bases and 5 bases respectively, with 14 bases between them. Germline lookup yields CDR1 MDHEN and CDR2 SYDVKM. The CDR3 loop spans 12 amino acids. CDR3 in DNA: TGTGCCACCGGGGACAAAGGGACTGAAGCTTTCTTT. Translated: CATGDKGTEAFF.

V is TRBV28 and J is TRBJ1-1, with D unresolved. Trimming cost V 4 bases and J 1 base, with 13 bases left between them. The CDR3 is 15 residues long. Germline assignment: CDR1 MDHEN and CDR2 SYDVKM. CDR3 region: CASSSPGRQNTEAFF. In DNA form, the CDR3 reads TGTGCCAGCAGTTCGCCGGGGAGACAGAACACTGAAGCTTTCTTT. Drawing the rest from reference TRBV28 and TRBJ1-1, the complete variable domain is DVKVTQSSRYLVKRTGEKVFLECVQDMDHENMFWYRQDPGLGLRLIYFSYDVKMKEKGDIPEGYSVSREKKERFSLILESASTNQTSMYLCASSSPGRQNTEAFFGQGTRLTVV.

This sequence joins TRBV27 and TRBJ2-7; possibly TRBD2 for D (5 bases). Between the trimmed V and J ends, which lost 6 bases and 3 bases, there was a span of 18 bases. This CDR3 has 15 residues. The V gene's germline CDR1 is MNHEY and CDR2 SMNVEV (reference sequence). The CDR3 nucleotides are TGTGCCAGCAGGCTGAAGTCGGGGATGAGCTACGAGCAGTACTTC. It is translated as CASRLKSGMSYEQYF.

V gene TRBV18 combines with J gene TRBJ2-2; D perhaps matches TRBD2 (5 bases). V was pared by 1 base and J by 0 bases, with 12 bases between. The CDR3 covers 17 residues. Germline V gene sequence: CDR1 KGHSH, CDR2 LQKENI. CDR3 nucleotide sequence: TGTGCCAGCTCACCACGGACTTCTATGTCGAACACCGGGGAGCTGTTTTTT. This translates into CASSPRTSMSNTGELFF.

V is TRBV7-8 and J is TRBJ2-7, with D possibly TRBD1 on 6 matching bases. The germline V gene has CDR1 SGHVS and CDR2 FQNEAQ. Trimming removed 4 bases at V and 3 bases at J, with 22 bases between. CDR3 length: 17 residues. CDR3 coding DNA: TGTGCCAGCAGCTCTTTGGTACGACCCACAGGGTTCTACGAGCAGTACTTC. It codes for CASSSLVRPTGFYEQYF.

J is TRBJ2-7 and V is TRBV6-2 or TRBV6-3; possible D gene TRBD2, 6 bases. Per the germline V gene, CDR1 is MNHEY and CDR2 is SVGEGT. The ends were cut back, 5 bases at V and 1 base at J, with 15 bases in the middle. This CDR3 has 15 amino acids. CDR3 sequence reads: CASSNPGDGSYEQYF. The CDR3, as DNA: TGTGCCAGCAGTAATCCGGGGGATGGGTCCTACGAGCAGTACTTC.